This entry is about one T cell receptor beta chain. Its antigen is not known. This sample was included in a study of cytomegalovirus exposure and HLA in healthy donors. Whole-study results and caveats: Most TCRs appeared rarely, but some public TCRs recurred in many donors. Sequencing likely caused a cluster of highly shared sequence variants. About 87% or about 30% of the time was how often most TCR beta V segments were productive, according to an earlier analysis. Across donors, sequencing depth was assumed by presence/absence analyses to be roughly uniform.

The CDR3 runs to 14 residues. CDR1 is SSHAT, CDR2 FNYEAQ, per germline (reference sequence). With V trimmed by 4 bases and J by 8 bases, 10 bases remained unmatched. The primer mix had 60 Vbeta and 13 Jbeta primers. Only in-frame clones appear in the TCRdb table, and some are missing; sequencing was by immunoSEQ multiplex PCR. The sample lists about 110,000 clones; roughly four fifths were seen once. Sequenced material: PBMCs. This clonotype was sampled from a male donor in good health and CMV-seropositive. The chain carries TRBV7-7 and TRBJ2-5, with 7 bases aligning to TRBD2. Here the CDR3 reads CASSSDLGGFTQYF. The DNA of the CDR3 is TGTGCCAGCAGCTCTGACTTGGGGGGGTTTACCCAGTACTTC.